This T cell receptor (beta chain) was recovered during a study of regulatory T cells in long-lasting Graves disease. Time point here: newly diagnosed GD, antithyroid drugs for less than 3 months. The TCR library was made from RNA extracted from PBMCs. The patients included were those that came from an endocrinology department in Xi'an, China. Points from the study as a whole: Persistent Graves' patients possessed reduced TCR diversity relative to recently diagnosed ones.

Researchers made TCR beta libraries by using iRepertoire HTBI primers and running Arm-PCR on CDR3 regions. TCRdb used MiXCR to reprocess the multiplex PCR reads, holding one entry per CDR3 protein. The profile shows around 400,000 distinct CDR3 sequences, approximately 15% of them singletons. CDR3 length: 17 amino acids. Looked up from germline, CDR1 is SGHRS and CDR2 is YFSETQ. Trimming removed 4 bases from V and 8 bases from J; junction bases left unmatched: 13. On this clonotype: Its antigen is currently unknown.

The same sample was also studied in work on T cells in Graves' hyperthyroidism and ophthalmopathy. That investigation notes: Blood also carried most thyroid clonotypes expanded above 0.001.

The chain carries TRBV5-1 and TRBJ1-6; TRBD1 matches 9 bases. This sequence originates from a woman between 40 and 50 years old with Graves disease. Sample: peripheral blood mononuclear cells (PBMCs), taken at new diagnosis, from a patient treated with antithyroid drugs. The CDR3 spells CASSLSYTGGYDSPLHF. CDR3 bases: TGCGCCAGCAGCCTGTCGTACACAGGGGGCTACGATTCACCCCTCCACTTT.